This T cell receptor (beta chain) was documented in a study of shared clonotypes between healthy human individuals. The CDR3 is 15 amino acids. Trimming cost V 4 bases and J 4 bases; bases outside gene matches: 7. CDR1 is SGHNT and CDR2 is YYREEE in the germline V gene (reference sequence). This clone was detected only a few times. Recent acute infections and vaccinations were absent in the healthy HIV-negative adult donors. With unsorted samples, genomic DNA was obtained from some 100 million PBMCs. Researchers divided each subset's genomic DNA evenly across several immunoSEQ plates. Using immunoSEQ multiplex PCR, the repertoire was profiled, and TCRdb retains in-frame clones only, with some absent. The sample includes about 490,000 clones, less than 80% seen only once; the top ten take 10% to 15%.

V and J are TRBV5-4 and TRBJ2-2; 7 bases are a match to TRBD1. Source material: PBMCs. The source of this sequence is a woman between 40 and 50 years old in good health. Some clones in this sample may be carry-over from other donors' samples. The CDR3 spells CASSATGRATGELFF. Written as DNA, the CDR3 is TGTGCCAGCAGCGCGACAGGGCGGGCCACCGGGGAGCTGTTTTTT.